This T cell receptor (beta chain) was profiled in a study of CD4+ T cells in melanoma. General study results and limits: A reported correlation linked neoantigen-specific CD4+ T cells to CD8+, macrophage and B cell function.

Notes on this clone: Its antigen is unknown.

Here immunoSEQ multiplex PCR was the method, and the copy in TCRdb shows in-frame clones only, minus some. This sample has 4,500 to 6,500 clones, with approximately 60% found just once. The CDR3 runs to 22 residues. Germline V CDR1 and CDR2: MNHEY, SMNVEV (reference sequence). V was cut by 7 bases and J by 1 base, with 35 bases left in between. The sample comprised cells from a culture (not recorded whether cultured in vitro). This TCR was sampled from a human donor with melanoma. The chain carries TRBV27 and TRBJ1-5, with no clear D. CDR3 sequence (DNA): TGTGCCAGCATTGGCGTGAGACCCCGGGCGGGTGGGCGGGGTATGAGCAATCAGCCCCAGCATTTT. Translating it yields CASIGVRPRAGGRGMSNQPQHF.